The T cell receptor beta chain described here comes from a study of blood T cell repertoires in COVID-19. The overall study: Some COVID-19 samples were acute and others convalescent; all came from the United States, Italy and Spain.

CDR1 and CDR2 from the germline V gene are MDHEN and SYDVKM. V lost 4 bases and J 5 bases, leaving 8 bases between the germline ends. The CDR3 spans 13 residues. The table came from immunoSEQ multiplex PCR; TCRdb's copy has only in-frame clones and leaves some out. The sample holds 25,000 to 35,000 clones, roughly 90% seen once. This clonotype originated in a man aged 65 to 79 with active or convalescent COVID-19. Sequenced: peripheral blood. The chain employs TRBV28 and TRBJ1-4; D perhaps matches TRBD1 (6 bases). The CDR3 nucleotides are TGTGCCAGCAGTTCCGGGACAAATGAAAAACTGTTTTTT. As protein: CASSSGTNEKLFF.